The 21 T cell receptor beta chains given below trace back to one sample, sequenced in a study of PD-1 blockade in classical Hodgkin lymphoma. Every patient had relapsed following autologous stem cell transplantation, and cohorts differed in brentuximab vedotin exposure. Assay: immunoSEQ multiplex PCR; the TCRdb copy retains only in-frame clones and omits some. The repertoire holds about 76,000 clones, with around 86% as singletons. Specimen: peripheral blood mononuclear cells (PBMCs), collected at baseline. The receptors derive from a human donor with classical Hodgkin lymphoma.

This chain links TRBV19 with TRBJ2-7, with 8 bases that match TRBD2. The V gene's germline CDR1 is LNHDA and CDR2 SQIVND (reference sequence). The CDR3 runs to 14 residues. The trim removed 5 bases at V and 0 bases at J, leaving 3 bases unmatched. The CDR3 nucleotides read TGTGCCAGTAGTTTCGGGACTAGCTCCTACGAGCAGTACTTC. Its translation: CASSFGTSSYEQYF.

This chain links TRBV14 with TRBJ2-7; D may match TRBD1 or TRBD2 (6 bases each). V was clipped by 0 bases and J by 2 bases, with 11 bases between them. CDR3 length: 15 amino acids. Looked up from germline, CDR1 is SGHDN and CDR2 is FVKESK. The CDR3, as DNA: TGTGCCAGCAGCCAAGACAGACGGGGGCCCTACGAGCAGTACTTC. Translation gives CASSQDRRGPYEQYF. The full variable domain, rest sourced from reference TRBV14 and TRBJ2-7, is EAGVTQFPSHSVIEKGQTVTLRCDPISGHDNLYWYRRVMGKEIKFLLHFVKESKQDESGMPNNRFLAERTGGTYSTLKVQPAELEDSGVYFCASSQDRRGPYEQYFGPGTRLTVT.

V gene TRBV27 combines with J gene TRBJ2-3, with TRBD2 matching over 9 bases. The V segment lost 5 bases and the J segment 3 bases; nucleotides outside the gene matches: 6. Germline V gene sequence: CDR1 MNHEY, CDR2 SMNVEV (reference sequence). The CDR3 covers 15 residues. The CDR3 here is CASSPLSGGTDTQYF. As DNA, the CDR3 is TGTGCCAGCAGTCCCCTTAGCGGGGGTACAGATACGCAGTATTTT.

This clone was seen only a few times. V is TRBV4-2 and J is TRBJ2-7; D is uncertain. The length of the CDR3 is 12 residues. Germline lookup yields CDR1 LGHNA and CDR2 YNFKEQ. Trimming removed 1 base from V and 7 bases from J, with 8 bases in between. Here the CDR3 DNA reads TGTGCCAGCAGCCAAGGACCAGAAGAGCAGTACTTC. It yields the protein CASSQGPEEQYF.

This clone was seen only a few times. The DNA for the CDR3 is TGTGCCAGCACCCCCCGGATTAGCTCCTACGAGCAGTACTTC. The encoded protein is CASTPRISSYEQYF. The chain uses TRBV6-1 and TRBJ2-7; the D is unclear. Germline V gene data show CDR1 as MNHNS and CDR2 as SASEGT. CDR3 length equals 14 residues. V lost 7 bases, J lost 0 bases, and 13 bases lay in between.

There are a few counts of this clone. The V gene is TRBV2, the J gene TRBJ1-3; D is ambiguous. Per the germline V gene, CDR1 is SNHLY and CDR2 is FYNNEI. The CDR3 has 10 residues. V was pared by 8 bases and J by 5 bases, with 4 bases between. This CDR3 reads CASGRNTIYF. Written as DNA, the CDR3 is TGTGCCAGCGGGAGAAACACCATATATTTT.

This clone showed up just once. V is TRBV7-9 and J is TRBJ2-1; D may be TRBD1 or TRBD2 (5 bases each). This CDR3 is built from 17 residues. V was trimmed by 5 bases and J by 7 bases, leaving 24 bases between them. Germline V gene sequence: CDR1 SEHNR, CDR2 FQNEAQ (reference sequence). As DNA, the CDR3 is TGTGCCAGCAGCACTGAACCCGGGACCAGAATATATAATGAGCAGTTCTTC. Translated, it gives CASSTEPGTRIYNEQFF. Looking up the rest from reference TRBV7-9 and TRBJ2-1 gives the full variable domain: DTGVSQNPRHKITKRGQNVTFRCDPISEHNRLYWYRQTLGQGPEFLTYFQNEAQLEKSRLLSDRFSAERPKGSFSTLEIQRTEQGDSAMYLCASSTEPGTRIYNEQFFGPGTRLTVL.

The chain is built from TRBV7-2 and TRBJ1-3, with D unresolved. V was clipped by 5 bases and J by 3 bases, with 11 bases between them. Germline V gives CDR1 SGHTA, CDR2 FQGNSA. This CDR3 region has 14 residues. CDR3 in amino acids: CASSPRVGGNTIYF. Written as DNA, the CDR3 is TGTGCCAGCAGCCCGAGGGTGGGTGGAAACACCATATATTTT.

The chain employs TRBV4-1 and TRBJ2-7; 8 nucleotides align to TRBD2. J gave up 0 bases and V 0 bases, and 7 bases lay outside the gene matches. The length of the CDR3 is 17 residues. Germline V gene sequence: CDR1 MGHRA, CDR2 YSYEKL. The CDR3 DNA reads TGCGCCAGCAGCCAAGAGACGATAGCGGGGAGCTCCTACGAGCAGTACTTC. Encoded protein: CASSQETIAGSSYEQYF.

The chain recombines TRBV5-4 with TRBJ2-3; D is unclear. Between the trimmed V and J ends, which lost 2 bases and 0 bases, there was a span of 7 bases. This CDR3 region has 14 residues. Germline-derived CDR1 and CDR2 are SGHNT and YYREEE (reference sequence). CDR3 sequence: CASSFPGSTDTQYF. In nucleotides, the CDR3 is TGTGCCAGCAGCTTCCCCGGGAGCACAGATACGCAGTATTTT.

The gene calls are TRBV10-3 and TRBJ2-7; D may be TRBD1 or TRBD2 (6 bases each). CDR1 and CDR2 from the germline V gene are ENHRY and SYGVKD. Trimming left V 4 bases short and J 4 bases short, with 11 bases between. The CDR3 totals 13 residues. CDR3 in amino acids: CAISVGGVYEQYF. In DNA, the CDR3 is TGTGCCATCAGTGTGGGGGGCGTGTACGAGCAGTACTTC.

The chain recombines TRBV28 with TRBJ2-7; the D gene is possibly TRBD1 (5 bases). The CDR3 has 12 residues. V gave up 3 bases and J gave up 3 bases, with 6 bases separating them. Per the germline V gene, CDR1 is MDHEN and CDR2 is SYDVKM. CDR3 in DNA: TGTGCCAGCAGTTTCGACAGCTACGAGCAGTACTTC. This sequence encodes CASSFDSYEQYF.

The V gene is TRBV5-5, the J gene TRBJ1-1; 8 positions agree with TRBD1. CDR1 and CDR2 from the germline V gene are SGHKS and YYEKEE (reference sequence). V dropped 5 bases and J dropped 1; count of bases not matched to a gene: 4. CDR3 length: 14 residues. The CDR3 here is CASRTGVENTEAFF. The CDR3 nucleotides read TGTGCCAGCAGGACAGGGGTGGAGAACACTGAAGCTTTCTTT.

V is TRBV4-1 and J is TRBJ1-1, with D possibly TRBD1 on 6 matching bases. V was shortened by 7 bases and J by 2 bases, with 8 bases between the two germline ends. The CDR3 length is 12 residues. Germline values: CDR1 MGHRA, CDR2 YSYEKL. The CDR3 protein is CASKGGNTEAFF. For the CDR3, the DNA is TGCGCCAGCAAGGGGGGCAACACTGAAGCTTTCTTT.

This chain joins TRBV10-3 and TRBJ2-4, with 7 bases identical to TRBD2. V shed 10 bases and J 0 bases; nucleotides not matched to a gene: 12. CDR3 length equals 16 residues. CDR1 and CDR2 from the germline V gene are ENHRY and SYGVKD. The DNA of the CDR3 is TGTGCCACATCAGAGGCGGGGGTTCTAGCCAAAAACATTCAGTACTTC. It is translated as CATSEAGVLAKNIQYF.

In DNA, the CDR3 is TGCAGCGTCGGCAGGACAGGGACGGCCGAGCAGTACTTC. It yields the protein CSVGRTGTAEQYF. The J gene is TRBJ2-7, the V gene TRBV29-1, with TRBD1 matching 8 bases. The CDR3 loop spans 13 amino acids. Unmatched junction bases numbered 10, after V lost 6 bases and J lost 6 bases. CDR1 and CDR2 (germline): SQVTM, ANQGSEA.

The chain recombines TRBV11-2 with TRBJ1-1; D is uncertain. Germline CDR1 is SGHAT and CDR2 is FQNNGV. Trimming took 1 base from V and 1 from J, leaving 4 bases between them. The CDR3 is 13 amino acids. The CDR3 sequence: CASSLAENTEAFF. The CDR3 DNA is TGTGCCAGCAGCTTAGCGGAGAACACTGAAGCTTTCTTT.

The chain links TRBV19 to TRBJ1-1; D remains unclear. Trimming removed 3 bases from V and 4 bases from J, with 6 bases in between. CDR1 is LNHDA and CDR2 is SQIVND in the germline V gene (reference sequence). This CDR3 has 12 residues. The CDR3 spells CASSIGSTEAFF. The CDR3 DNA reads TGTGCCAGTAGTATTGGCAGCACTGAAGCTTTCTTT. Full variable domain (remainder filled in from reference TRBV19 and TRBJ1-1): DGGITQSPKYLFRKEGQNVTLSCEQNLNHDAMYWYRQDPGQGLRLIYYSQIVNDFQKGDIAEGYSVSREKKESFPLTVTSAQKNPTAFYLCASSIGSTEAFFGQGTRLTVV.

The chain links TRBV4-2 to TRBJ2-1, with 11 bases identical to TRBD2. This CDR3 is 19 amino acids long. V lost 1 base to trimming and J lost 2 bases; unmatched junction nucleotides: 10. CDR1 and CDR2 from the germline V gene are LGHNA and YNFKEQ. DNA for the CDR3: TGTGCCAGCAGCCAAGTTCTCCCCACTAGCGGGAGACCCTACAATGAGCAGTTCTTC. As protein: CASSQVLPTSGRPYNEQFF.

CDR3 sequence (DNA): TGTGCCAGCAGCTTGTCTAGCGGGAGACACGAGCAGTACTTC. Its protein product is CASSLSSGRHEQYF. This rearrangement joins TRBV11-2 to TRBJ2-7, with 10 bases fitting TRBD2. The V segment lost 3 bases and the J segment 5 bases; nucleotides outside the gene matches: 4. This CDR3 has 14 residues. Germline V gives CDR1 SGHAT, CDR2 FQNNGV. The variable domain in full, with the rest retrieved from reference TRBV11-2 and TRBJ2-7, is EAGVAQSPRYKIIEKRQSVAFWCNPISGHATLYWYQQILGQGPKLLIQFQNNGVVDDSQLPKDRFSAERLKGVDSTLKIQPAKLEDSAVYLCASSLSSGRHEQYFGPGTRLTVT.

The chain is built from TRBV4-1 and TRBJ1-1; D uncertain. V was clipped by 0 bases and J by 6 bases, with 11 bases between them. The germline gives CDR1 MGHRA, CDR2 YSYEKL. The CDR3 is 14 amino acids. CDR3 loop: CASSQEEISPEAFF. The CDR3 region has the DNA TGCGCCAGCAGCCAAGAGGAGATCTCCCCTGAAGCTTTCTTT.